The rows below give T cell receptor beta chains drawn from one sample of a study of T cell responses to AZD1222 COVID-19 vaccine. The method was immunoSEQ multiplex PCR; TCRdb's version includes in-frame clones alone and lacks a portion of them. The sample consists of more than 150,000 clones, over 80% of them appearing once. The sequencing used peripheral blood, collected on day 0 of AZD1222 vaccination. These receptors were taken from an adult in good health. The CDR3 runs from the conserved cysteine through the conserved F or W. The order of the fields is CDR3 protein, CDR3 DNA, D gene, J gene, clone size, V gene. A D gene is named only where the DNA matches it firmly. A clone size is listed for some rows: how often the clone was seen (once, few, many), or a class if it is expanded.

CSVELASGYNEQFF | TGCAGCGTTGAATTGGCTAGCGGCTACAATGAGCAGTTCTTC | TRBD2 | TRBJ2-1 | . | TRBV29-1
CASSQGPSMNTEAFF | TGCGCCAGCAGCCAAGGCCCGTCCATGAACACTGAAGCTTTCTTT | . | TRBJ1-1 | . | TRBV4-1
CASSPPGQAGYGYTF | TGTGCCAGTAGTCCCCCGGGACAGGCGGGGTATGGCTACACCTTC | TRBD1 | TRBJ1-2 | . | TRBV19
CASSDQGATTGELFF | TGTGCCAGCAGTGACCAGGGGGCGACCACCGGGGAGCTGTTTTTT | TRBD1 | TRBJ2-2 | . | TRBV25-1
CASSELAGGFVDEQFF | TGCGCCAGCAGCGAACTAGCGGGGGGGTTTGTCGATGAGCAGTTCTTC | TRBD2 | TRBJ2-1 | . | TRBV4-1
CASSWRNEQYF | TGTGCCAGCAGTTGGCGGAACGAGCAGTACTTC | . | TRBJ2-7 | . | TRBV2
CASSVAGDGQNIQYF | TGTGCCAGCAGCGTAGCTGGGGACGGTCAAAACATTCAGTACTTC | . | TRBJ2-4 | . | TRBV9
CASSLGQNYGYTF | TGTGCCAGCAGTCTGGGACAGAACTATGGCTACACCTTC | TRBD1 | TRBJ1-2 | . | TRBV28
CAWSSSHGEAFF | TGTGCCTGGAGTTCCTCGCACGGGGAAGCTTTCTTT | . | TRBJ1-1 | . | TRBV30
CASSPSTDYGYTF | TGCGCCAGCAGCCCTTCCACGGACTATGGCTACACCTTC | . | TRBJ1-2 | once | TRBV5-1
CASSRGPLGEQYF | TGTGCCAGCAGTCGGGGACCCCTCGGCGAGCAGTACTTC | . | TRBJ2-7 | few | TRBV6-5
CASSLAGGSFTDTQYF | TGTGCCAGTAGTCTAGCGGGGGGGTCCTTCACGGATACGCAGTATTTT | TRBD2 | TRBJ2-3 | once | TRBV19
CASSPAGTGEGYTF | TGTGCCAGCAGCCCCGCCGGGACAGGGGAAGGCTACACCTTC | TRBD1 | TRBJ1-2 | . | TRBV9
CASSQESGTGIEAFF | TGCGCCAGCAGCCAAGAAAGTGGTACAGGGATCGAGGCTTTCTTT | . | TRBJ1-1 | . | TRBV4-1
CSVGVTGPEAFF | TGCAGCGTCGGCGTTACAGGGCCTGAAGCTTTCTTT | . | TRBJ1-1 | . | TRBV29-1
CASSLDRNQEAFF | TGCGCCAGCAGCTTGGACAGAAACCAGGAAGCTTTCTTT | . | TRBJ1-1 | . | TRBV5-1
CASSWTGGADQPQHF | TGTGCCAGCAGCTGGACAGGGGGCGCCGATCAGCCCCAGCATTTT | TRBD1 | TRBJ1-5 | . | TRBV6-2/TRBV6-3
CASSLMGQGNTEAFF | TGTGCCAGCAGCTTAATGGGACAGGGGAACACTGAAGCTTTCTTT | TRBD1 | TRBJ1-1 | . | TRBV7-3
CASSEGPLGFF | TGTGCCAGCAGTGAAGGACCGCTGGGTTTCTTT | . | TRBJ1-1 | . | TRBV6-1
CASSGTGASQETQYF | TGTGCCAGCTCAGGCACAGGGGCTTCACAAGAGACCCAGTACTTC | TRBD1 | TRBJ2-5 | . | TRBV18
CASSLGQGEVAEAFF | TGTGCCAGCAGCTTGGGACAGGGGGAAGTAGCTGAAGCTTTCTTT | TRBD1 | TRBJ1-1 | . | TRBV5-6
CASSLPGRNGYTF | TGCGCCAGCAGCCTACCGGGAAGGAATGGCTACACCTTC | . | TRBJ1-2 | . | TRBV4-1
CASSFYGANYGYTF | TGTGCCAGCAGCTTTTACGGAGCTAACTATGGCTACACCTTC | . | TRBJ1-2 | . | TRBV5-4
CASASGAEAFF | TGTGCCAGCGCAAGTGGTGCTGAAGCTTTCTTT | . | TRBJ1-1 | . | TRBV19
CASSLGSSRGNTIYF | TGTGCCAGCAGCTTGGGTTCCAGTCGAGGAAACACCATATATTTT | . | TRBJ1-3 | once | TRBV5-4
CASSLAESQPQHF | TGTGCCAGCAGCTTAGCAGAGTCCCAGCCCCAGCATTTT | . | TRBJ1-5 | once | TRBV7-2
CASSESQGPSYGYTF | TGTGCCAGCAGTGAAAGTCAGGGACCGAGCTATGGCTACACCTTC | . | TRBJ1-2 | . | TRBV6-1
CASRSGTGSWGYTF | TGTGCCAGCCGTTCGGGGACAGGGTCCTGGGGCTACACCTTC | TRBD1 | TRBJ1-2 | . | TRBV5-4
CASSQGLGQGEGTNEKLFF | TGTGCCAGCAGCCAAGGACTTGGACAGGGCGAGGGGACTAATGAAAAACTGTTTTTT | TRBD1 | TRBJ1-4 | . | TRBV4-2
CATSSRTANRAFF | TGTGCCACCAGCTCTCGGACAGCCAACCGAGCTTTCTTT | . | TRBJ1-1 | . | TRBV15
CASSPRTSGNNEQFF | TGTGCCAGCAGTCCACGGACTAGCGGGAACAATGAGCAGTTCTTC | TRBD2 | TRBJ2-1 | . | TRBV6-5
CASSQRLPYYNEQFF | TGTGCCAGCAGCCAGCGGCTACCCTACTACAATGAGCAGTTCTTC | . | TRBJ2-1 | . | TRBV6-6
CASSFGDEQFF | TGCGCCAGCAGCTTTGGGGATGAGCAGTTCTTC | . | TRBJ2-1 | . | TRBV5-1
CATSPRQGTNEKLFF | TGTGCCACCAGCCCACGACAGGGGACTAATGAAAAACTGTTTTTT | TRBD1 | TRBJ1-4 | . | TRBV15
CATTPAAGSNEQFF | TGTGCCACCACGCCTGCCGCAGGGTCCAATGAGCAGTTCTTC | . | TRBJ2-1 | once | TRBV24-1